This T cell receptor beta chain came from a study of blood T cell repertoires in COVID-19. Across the whole study: Samples taken during acute and convalescent COVID-19 were collected in the United States, Italy and Spain. Nucleic acid was either cDNA or gDNA, and it came from T cells, B-cell-depleted T cells, or PBMCs.

Original data processing: From reference gene primer amplification, estimates of nucleated cell counts were derived. The table came from immunoSEQ multiplex PCR; TCRdb's copy has only in-frame clones and leaves some out. For V, J and clone size, that table is used; D and trimming come from the DNA. The sample gives approximately 100,000 clones, around four fifths of which show up once; roughly 5% is in the top ten. Deletions cut 4 bases from V and 4 bases from J, with 22 bases between. Germline CDR1 is LNHDA and CDR2 is SQIVND (reference sequence). This CDR3 is 17 amino acids long. The TCR sequence derives from a man in his 60s with acute or convalescent COVID-19. The sequenced material came from peripheral blood. The rearrangement uses TRBV19 and TRBJ2-5; D remains ambiguous. The CDR3, as DNA: TGTGCCAGTAGTAGGGCAGGTGGGTGGCAACAACGAGAGACCCAGTACTTC. Protein product: CASSRAGGWQQRETQYF. Combining the CDR3 with reference TRBV19 and TRBJ2-5 gives the whole variable domain DGGITQSPKYLFRKEGQNVTLSCEQNLNHDAMYWYRQDPGQGLRLIYYSQIVNDFQKGDIAEGYSVSREKKESFPLTVTSAQKNPTAFYLCASSRAGGWQQRETQYFGPGTRLLVL.